The TCR beta chain under discussion was sequenced for a study of shared clonotypes between healthy human individuals. Study-level background: A couple of women and a few men aged 18 to 49 served as donors.

Nashville, Tennessee was home to all donors, who were Caucasian adults. This CDR3 spans 14 amino acids. Trimming shortened V by 4 bases and J by 2 bases, and 11 bases separated the two germline ends. Looked up from germline, CDR1 is MNHEY and CDR2 is SMNVEV (reference sequence). Loaded into unsorted PBMC replicate PCRs was roughly 310 ng DNA, roughly 30,000 T cell genomes. Repertoires were generated with immunoSEQ multiplex PCR, while TCRdb's copy carries only in-frame clones and drops some. The data show about 480,000 clones, almost 80% seen once. The source material was PBMCs. The sequence derives from a woman aged 40 to 55 in good health. Some clones in this sample may be carry-over from other donors' samples. The chain is built from TRBV27 and TRBJ2-5, with a weak D call TRBD1 (6 bases). The CDR3 loop is CASSSLTGQETQYF. The DNA of the CDR3 is TGTGCCAGCAGTTCCCTGACAGGACAAGAGACCCAGTACTTC.